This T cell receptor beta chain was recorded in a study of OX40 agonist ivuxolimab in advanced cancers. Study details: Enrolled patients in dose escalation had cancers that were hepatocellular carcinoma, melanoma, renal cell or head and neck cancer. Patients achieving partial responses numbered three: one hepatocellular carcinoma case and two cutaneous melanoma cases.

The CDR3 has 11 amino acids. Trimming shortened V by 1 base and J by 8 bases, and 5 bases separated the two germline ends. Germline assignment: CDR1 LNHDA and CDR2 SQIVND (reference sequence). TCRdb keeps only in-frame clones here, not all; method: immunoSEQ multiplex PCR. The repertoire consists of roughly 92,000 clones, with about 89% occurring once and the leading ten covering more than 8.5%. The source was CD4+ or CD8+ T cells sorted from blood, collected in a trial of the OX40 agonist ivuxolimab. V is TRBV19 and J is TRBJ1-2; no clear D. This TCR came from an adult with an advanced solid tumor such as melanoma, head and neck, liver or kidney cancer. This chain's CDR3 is CASSIGVGYTF. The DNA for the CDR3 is TGTGCCAGTAGTATAGGAGTCGGCTACACCTTC.